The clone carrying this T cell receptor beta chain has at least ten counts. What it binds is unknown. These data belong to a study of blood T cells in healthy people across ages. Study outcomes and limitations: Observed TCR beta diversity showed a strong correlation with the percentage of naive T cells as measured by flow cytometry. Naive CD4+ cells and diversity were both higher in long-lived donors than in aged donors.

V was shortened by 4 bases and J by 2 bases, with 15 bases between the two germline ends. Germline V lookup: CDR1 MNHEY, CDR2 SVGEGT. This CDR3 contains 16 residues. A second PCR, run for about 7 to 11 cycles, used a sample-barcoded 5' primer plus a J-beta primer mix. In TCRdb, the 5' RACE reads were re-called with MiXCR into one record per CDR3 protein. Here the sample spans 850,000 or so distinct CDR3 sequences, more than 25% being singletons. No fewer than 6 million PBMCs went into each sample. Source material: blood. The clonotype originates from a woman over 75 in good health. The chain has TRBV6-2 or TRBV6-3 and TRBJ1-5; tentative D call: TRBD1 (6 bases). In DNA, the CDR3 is TGTGCCAGCAGTTCGGGAGGGGGTTCGGGCAATCAGCCCCAGCATTTT. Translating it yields CASSSGGGSGNQPQHF.